Following are 4 T cell receptor beta chains from one sample sequenced in a study of T cells in localized non-small cell lung cancer. TCRdb's table, derived via immunoSEQ multiplex PCR, lists solely in-frame clones and lacks some. The sample has some 17,000 clones; 90% are singletons. Material: peripheral blood mononuclear cells, obtained before any cancer treatment. The receptors come from a woman aged 35 to 75 with stage III lung adenocarcinoma.

V gene TRBV27 combines with J gene TRBJ2-3, with unresolved D. This CDR3 has 14 residues. V lost 7 bases to trimming and J lost 6 bases, with 17 bases between them. Germline CDR1 and CDR2: MNHEY and SMNVEV (reference sequence). CDR3 amino acids: CASKPRVQVDTQYF. The CDR3 coding sequence is TGTGCCAGCAAACCACGCGTGCAGGTTGATACGCAGTATTTT.

The V gene is TRBV5-1, the J gene TRBJ1-1; possibly TRBD1 for D (5 bases). Germline V lookup: CDR1 SGHRS, CDR2 YFSETQ. The CDR3 is 16 amino acids. Trimming stripped 4 bases from V and 0 bases from J, with 16 bases between. The CDR3 region is CASSQKTGGLNTEAFF. For the CDR3, the DNA is TGCGCCAGCAGCCAAAAGACTGGGGGACTGAACACTGAAGCTTTCTTT.

The CDR3 reads CASSAQTGETQYF. In DNA, the CDR3 is TGTGCCAGCAGCGCCCAGACTGGGGAGACCCAGTACTTC. The chain is built from TRBV7-2 and TRBJ2-5; D unclear. Germline V gene data show CDR1 as SGHTA and CDR2 as FQGNSA. The CDR3 covers 13 residues. Trimming took 5 bases from V and 5 from J, leaving 12 bases between them. The full variable domain, its missing parts supplied by reference TRBV7-2 and TRBJ2-5, is GAGVSQSPSNKVTEKGKDVELRCDPISGHTALYWYRQSLGQGLEFLIYFQGNSAPDKSGLPSDRFSAERTGGSVSTLTIQRTQQEDSAVYLCASSAQTGETQYFGPGTRLLVL.

This CDR3 is CASSLVGNTEAFF. In DNA form, the CDR3 reads TGTGCCAGCAGCTTAGTAGGGAACACTGAAGCTTTCTTT. The chain links TRBV7-9 to TRBJ1-1, with unresolved D. Deletions cut 1 base from V and 1 base from J, with 4 bases between. Germline CDR1 SEHNR, CDR2 FQNEAQ (reference sequence). The CDR3 is made up of 13 amino acids.